The text below deals with one TCR beta chain. This sample was taken from a study of blood T cell repertoires in COVID-19. Study-level background: The United States, Italy and Spain supplied acute and convalescent COVID-19 samples.

Original analysis: It was from reference gene primer amplification that nucleated cell counts were estimated. Here immunoSEQ multiplex PCR was the method, and the copy in TCRdb shows in-frame clones only, minus some. V and J calls and clone size are those listed in that table; D and trimming were worked out from the DNA. Of approximately 170,000 clones in the sample, around 84% were seen once. Sequencing input: peripheral blood. The TCR comes from a woman older than 75 with acute or convalescent COVID-19.

As DNA, the CDR3 is TGTGCCAGCAGTCTAGGGAGAAATCAGCCCCAGCATTTT. This gives the protein CASSLGRNQPQHF. The rearrangement joins TRBV27 to TRBJ1-5; D unresolved. CDR1 and CDR2 from the germline V gene are MNHEY and SMNVEV (reference sequence). V was pared by 5 bases and J by 4 bases, with 9 bases between. The CDR3 covers 13 residues.